This record covers a single T cell receptor (beta chain). The target antigen is unknown. The V and J ends lost 3 bases and 6 bases, in that order; junction bases with no gene match: 11. Germline CDR1 SGHKS, CDR2 YYEKEE (reference sequence). The CDR3 consists of 15 residues. This PCR relied on a set of 60 Vbeta primers and 13 Jbeta primers. TCRdb's copy holds only in-frame clones and misses some; the assay was immunoSEQ multiplex PCR. The data hold roughly 100,000 clones, with 65% to 85% observed a single time. The sample comes from a study of cytomegalovirus exposure and HLA in healthy donors. On the study more broadly: Genetic ancestry analysis placed around four fifths of the roughly 400 donors that were genotyped in the Caucasian-associated cluster.

Whole-study results and caveats: Sequencing likely caused a cluster of highly shared sequence variants. Some TCR beta chains (about 180 of them) were listed as cytomegalovirus-associated. Productive rates of about 90% or about 30% were seen for most TCR beta V segments in an earlier analysis.

This sequence originates from a middle-aged man in good health and CMV-seropositive. The chain joins TRBV5-5 to TRBJ2-7; 8 bases agree with TRBD1. The specimen was PBMCs. CDR3 DNA sequence: TGTGCCAGCAGCTCCTTGACAGGGGTAACCTCCGAGCAGTACTTC. Amino acid sequence: CASSSLTGVTSEQYF.